Listed here are 20 T cell receptor beta chains from one sample, sequenced in a study of blood T cell repertoires in acute mononucleosis. Clones were read by immunoSEQ multiplex PCR, and TCRdb kept only the in-frame ones, dropping some. This sample has about 1,800 clones, with 20% found just once. Described time point: convalescence about 6 months (5-8 months) after acute presentation (visit 7). The sequencing here drew on EBV YVL epitope tetramer+ CD8+ T cells sorted from PBMCs, taken during convalescence from infectious mononucleosis. The subset: CD8 T cells binding a tetramer with EBV BRLF1 109-117 peptide (YVL-BR). These receptors all stem from a young woman with infectious mononucleosis caused by EBV.

This clone occurred many times. The chain uses TRBV5-4 and TRBJ2-7, with TRBD1 identical over 7 bases. Germline CDR1 and CDR2: SGHNT and YYREEE (reference sequence). The CDR3 sequence is 15 residues long. The V gene end was trimmed by 5 bases and the J gene end by 3 bases; junction bases not matched to a gene: 11. The DNA of the CDR3 is TGTGCCAGCAGTCCGACCGCCGGGACAGACTACGAGCAGTACTTC. Amino acid sequence: CASSPTAGTDYEQYF.

As regards this clone: A far larger clone is one base from this, pointing to a likely read error. The chain uses TRBV11-2 and TRBJ2-5, with TRBD2 as a possible D gene (5 bases). V shed 7 bases and J shed 2 bases, with 17 bases lying between them. Germline CDR1 reads SGHAT; CDR2 reads FQNNGV. The CDR3 contains 15 residues. In nucleotides, the CDR3 is TGTGCCAGCATGAGGGAGTTGGCGAGGCAAGAGACCCAGTACTTC. It is translated as CASMRELARQETQYF.

This clone was seen a handful of times. A far larger clone lies a single base away; this is likely a read error. The V gene is TRBV7-6, the J gene TRBJ2-1; 8 bases fit TRBD2. J was trimmed by 7 bases and V by 3 bases; bases with no gene match: 2. The CDR3 length is 13 residues. Germline CDR1 SGHVS, CDR2 FNYEAQ. The CDR3 spells CASSFPSGNEQFF. The CDR3 DNA reads TGTGCCAGCAGCTTCCCTAGCGGGAATGAGCAGTTCTTC.

This clone is large. The rearrangement joins TRBV29-1 to TRBJ2-1; 8 bases line up with TRBD2. The CDR3 extends over 13 amino acids. V dropped 4 bases and J dropped 9; count of bases not matched to a gene: 8. Germline CDR1 and CDR2: SQVTM and ANQGSEA. CDR3 in amino acids: CSVAAGEDGEQFF. CDR3 sequence (DNA): TGCAGCGTTGCAGCGGGAGAGGATGGTGAGCAGTTCTTC.

Notes on this clone: A junction boundary mismatches the germline segment, possibly from a read error. V is TRBV11-2 and J is TRBJ2-5, with a weak D call TRBD2 (6 bases). Germline lookup yields CDR1 SGHAT and CDR2 FQNNGV. This CDR3 comprises 15 residues. CDR3 DNA: TGTGCCAGCTTGAGGGAGTTGGCGGGGCAAGAGACCCTGTACTTC. Its protein product is CASLRELAGQETLYF.

This clone was seen a few times. A junction boundary mismatches the germline segment, possibly from a read error. The chain uses TRBV29-1 and TRBJ2-6; a possible D gene is TRBD2 (6 bases). CDR3 size: 16 residues. The germline V gene encodes CDR1 SQVTM and CDR2 ANQGSEA. The CDR3 bases are TGCTGCGTTGGAGTATGGGGGGAATCTGGGGCCAACGTCCTGACTTTC. This codes for CCVGVWGESGANVLTF.

This clone has only a few counts. This rearrangement joins TRBV25-1 to TRBJ2-1; 12 nucleotides agree with TRBD2. The CDR3 length is 15 residues. The junction had 7 bases not matched to a gene; V was cut back by 6 bases and J by 7 bases. From germline, CDR1 is MGHDK and CDR2 SYGVNS. CDR3 loop: CASSQLAGGLNEQFF. The CDR3 coding sequence is TGTGCCAGCAGCCAACTAGCGGGAGGTCTTAATGAGCAGTTCTTC. The variable domain in full, with the rest retrieved from reference TRBV25-1 and TRBJ2-1, is EADIYQTPRYLVIGTGKKITLECSQTMGHDKMYWYQQDPGMELHLIHYSYGVNSTEKGDLSSESTVSRIRTEHFPLTLESARPSHTSQYLCASSQLAGGLNEQFFGPGTRLTVL.

This clone is deemed large. This chain uses TRBV5-4 with TRBJ2-7; tentatively, D is TRBD1 (6 bases). This CDR3 is 17 amino acids long. Trimming left V 1 base short and J 1 base short, with 18 bases between. From germline, CDR1 is SGHNT and CDR2 YYREEE (reference sequence). The CDR3 region is CASSLFQKQGESYEQYF. As DNA, the CDR3 is TGTGCCAGCAGCTTGTTCCAAAAACAGGGCGAGTCCTACGAGCAGTACTTC.

On this clone: This is likely an artifact of a read error, given a far larger clone one base away. V usage is TRBV29-1 and J usage is TRBJ2-1; D unresolved. Trimming removed 4 bases from V and 8 bases from J, with 15 bases in between. The germline CDR1 and CDR2 sequences are SQVTM and ANQGSEA. The CDR3 is 13 residues long. The CDR3 reads CSVGQALYYEQFF. CDR3 sequence (DNA): TGCAGCGTTGGGCAGGCCCTTTACTATGAGCAGTTCTTC.

This clone was counted ten times or more. V and J are TRBV7-3 and TRBJ2-7; 7 bases align to TRBD2. Trimming removed 4 bases from V and 0 bases from J; junction bases left unmatched: 0. Looked up from germline, CDR1 is SGHTA and CDR2 is FQGTGA. The CDR3 loop spans 13 amino acids. CDR3 loop: CASSWTSSYEQYF. The CDR3 region has the DNA TGTGCCAGCAGCTGGACTAGCTCCTACGAGCAGTACTTC.

This clone was recorded many times. The junction does not match germline at one end; this may be a read error. The CDR3 sequence: CASSSTYPGSVGETQYF. DNA for the CDR3: TGTGCCAGCAGTAGTACTTACCCCGGGAGTGTTGGAGAGACCCAGTACTTC. The chain links TRBV10-3 to TRBJ2-5; D possibly corresponds to TRBD2 (6 bases). The CDR3 runs 17 residues. Germline CDR1 is ENHRY and CDR2 is SYGVKD.

The table lists this clone with a few counts. This chain uses TRBV25-1 with TRBJ2-5; no clear D gene. The CDR3 runs 16 residues. Germline V gene sequence: CDR1 MGHDK, CDR2 SYGVNS. V was cut by 6 bases and J by 1 base, with 18 bases left in between. Written as DNA, the CDR3 is TGTGCCAGCAGCTTAATTGCGGCCCACTCCCAAGAGACCCAGTACTTC. Its translation: CASSLIAAHSQETQYF.

This clone occurred many times. A read error likely explains this, since a far larger clone differs by one base. The CDR3 DNA reads TGTGCCAGCAGCTTGGTTCACAATGAGCAGTTCTTC. Translated, it gives CASSLVHNEQFF. The chain couples TRBV5-6 to TRBJ2-1, with unresolved D. The CDR3 has 12 amino acids. CDR1 and CDR2 (germline): SGHDT, YYEEEE. Deletions cut 0 bases from V and 5 bases from J, with 3 bases between.

The chain carries TRBV29-1 and TRBJ2-1; 8 nucleotides align to TRBD2. CDR3 length: 9 amino acids. Germline CDR1 SQVTM, CDR2 ANQGSEA. V shed 4 bases and J 14 bases; nucleotides not matched to a gene: 1. CDR3 in DNA: TGCAGCGTTGCAGCGGGAGAGTTCTTC. As protein: CSVAAGEFF.

This clone was recorded at least ten times. The V gene is TRBV5-5, the J gene TRBJ2-5, with D possibly being TRBD2 (6 bases). With 6 bases removed from V and 2 bases from J, the gap between germline ends came to 17 bases. There are 15 residues in the CDR3. Germline assignment: CDR1 SGHKS and CDR2 YYEKEE (reference sequence). The chain's CDR3 is CASMRELAGQETQYF. The CDR3 bases are TGTGCCAGCATGAGGGAGTTGGCGGGGCAAGAGACCCAGTACTTC.

This clone was detected many times. A far larger clone differs by one base, so this is likely a read error. The sample holds other DNA sequences that translate to the same CDR3. In nucleotides, the CDR3 is TGCAGCGTTGGGCATGCCCTTTACAATGAGCAGTTCTTC. Amino acid sequence: CSVGHALYNEQFF. The chain is built from TRBV29-1 and TRBJ2-1; unclear D gene. Germline lookup yields CDR1 SQVTM and CDR2 ANQGSEA. V was trimmed by 4 bases and J by 4 bases, leaving 11 bases between them. The CDR3 extends over 13 amino acids.

This clone was recorded only once. This sequence joins TRBV29-1 and TRBJ2-1, with 8 positions matching TRBD2. Germline trimming cut 4 bases from V and 8 bases from J; bases unmatched to any gene: 4. CDR1 and CDR2 (germline): SQVTM, ANQGSEA. The CDR3 totals 12 residues. The CDR3: CSVAAGEDEQFF. CDR3 nucleotide sequence: TGCAGCGTTGCAGCGGGAGAGGATGAGCAGTTCTTC.

By proportion, this clone is medium-sized. The chain combines TRBV6-5 with TRBJ2-5, with 8 bases that match TRBD2. CDR1 and CDR2 from the germline V gene are MNHEY and SVGAGI. CDR3 length equals 16 residues. The V and J ends lost 0 bases and 0 bases, in that order; junction bases with no gene match: 3. Here the CDR3 DNA reads TGTGCCAGCAGTTACTCTACTAGCGGTTACCAAGAGACCCAGTACTTC. Translated: CASSYSTSGYQETQYF.

This clone was recorded a few times. Only one base separates this from a far larger clonotype, so it likely reflects a read error. The rearrangement links TRBV25-1 to TRBJ1-3, with no clear D. V gave up 6 bases and J gave up 4 bases, with 13 bases separating them. The CDR3 loop spans 14 amino acids. Germline CDR1 MGHDK, CDR2 SYGVNS. CDR3 region: CASSPGVTGNTIYF. CDR3 coding DNA: TGTGCCAGCAGCCCGGGCGTCACGGGAAACACCATATATTTT.

This clone has a handful of counts. One end of the junction does not line up with germline, which may come from a read error. The same CDR3 is also encoded by other DNA sequences in this sample. This rearrangement joins TRBV5-4 to TRBJ2-7; D may match TRBD1 or TRBD2 (6 bases each). This CDR3 comprises 16 residues. Germline V CDR1 and CDR2: SGHNT, YYREEE (reference sequence). The CDR3 DNA is TGTGCCCGCAGCTCTCGGGGTGGGGGCGGGACCTACGAGCAGTACTTC. It is translated as CARSSRGGGGTYEQYF.